This TCR beta chain was identified during a study of metastatic and nonmetastatic thyroid tumors (dated by TCRdb to the early 2020s). With regard to the full study: The researchers compared repertoires between peripheral blood samples and tumor or nodule tissue samples from patients with malignant or benign thyroid disease.

Remarks on this clone: This receptor's antigen is unknown. A read error may explain this, as a much larger clone is one base away.

The germline V gene (reference sequence) provides CDR1 LNHDA and CDR2 SQIVND. The CDR3 contains 13 residues, cysteine and phenylalanine counted. Only the CDR3 DNA is retained, 39 bases long and in frame from the first base. The study at large found these results: In both blood and tumor samples, malignant tumors were reported to have significantly higher TCR beta diversity than benign nodules.

Before undergoing thyroid surgery, none of the patients had been given any kind of treatment. The study retrospectively analysed patient clinical samples collected from about 2012 to 2018 using T-cell receptor beta sequencing. Library preparation used PCR. Sequenced using an Illumina HiSeq 4000. The TCR beta-chain CDR3 region of each patient was profiled by high-throughput sequencing. The authors' pipeline ran thus. Drawing on CDR3 differences between clinicopathological groups, the researchers built a classifier meant to tell apart patients with distant-metastatic papillary thyroid cancer. The Shannon index was used to measure repertoire diversity, and the Morisita-Horn index was used to measure how similar tumor and blood repertoires were. TCRdb reran the public reads through fastp at Q25 and MiXCR, keeping productive beta chains. The V and J calls, along with clone size, are taken from TCRdb and not from the paper's own processing. The sample table records 20,000 to 30,000 clones; roughly 25% of these occur just once. The biggest ten clones account for approximately 12% of the sample.

The TCR originated in a male donor with papillary thyroid cancer or a benign thyroid nodule (not recorded which). Some clones in this sample may be carry-over from other donors' samples. What was sequenced was tumor tissue. Recombination joined TRBV19 with TRBJ1-2, with the D segment identity uncertain. In nucleotide form, the sequence is TGTGCCAGTAGGTCCTCGGAGTTCTATCGCTACACCTTC. The encoded protein is CASRSSEFYRYTF.